Following are 10 T cell receptor beta chains from one sample sequenced in a study of T cell responses to AZD1222 COVID-19 vaccine. The data were produced by immunoSEQ multiplex PCR, yet TCRdb's version contains in-frame clones alone and is incomplete. Of more than 250,000 clones in the sample, more than 80% are singletons; the top ten hold roughly 0.5%. This material consisted of peripheral blood, taken on day 0 of AZD1222 vaccination. These receptors were taken from an adult in good health.

The gene calls are TRBV28 and TRBJ1-2, with 10 bases fitting TRBD1. Germline lookup yields CDR1 MDHEN and CDR2 SYDVKM. The CDR3 is made up of 15 amino acids. Trimming took 4 bases from V and 4 from J; bases not matched to a gene: 6. The CDR3 nucleotides read TGTGCCAGCAGTTCGTCGGGACAGGGGACCTATGGCTACACCTTC. Translation gives CASSSSGQGTYGYTF.

CDR3 amino acids: CASSLAGQGFYEQYF. CDR3 DNA sequence: TGTGCCAGCAGTCTGGCGGGACAGGGATTCTACGAGCAGTACTTC. The rearrangement joins TRBV28 to TRBJ2-7, with 9 bases fitting TRBD1. CDR1 is MDHEN, CDR2 SYDVKM, per germline. After removal of 5 bases from V and 3 bases from J, the junction contained 8 bases not matched to a gene. CDR3 length: 15 residues.

The chain carries TRBV18 and TRBJ2-7; no clear D gene. V was pared by 2 bases and J by 3 bases, with 2 bases between. Germline values: CDR1 KGHSH, CDR2 LQKENI. The CDR3 length is 11 residues. The CDR3 here is CASSPNYEQYF. DNA for the CDR3: TGTGCCAGCTCACCAAACTACGAGCAGTACTTC.

The sample holds one count of this clone. The chain recombines TRBV2 with TRBJ2-7, with 8 bases fitting TRBD1. The CDR3 length is 12 residues. Germline lookup yields CDR1 SNHLY and CDR2 FYNNEI. Trimming took 6 bases from V and 6 from J; bases not matched to a gene: 4. The CDR3 DNA reads as TGTGCCAGCAGCGGGACAGGCGGCGAGCAGTACTTC. Its translation: CASSGTGGEQYF. Filled out from reference TRBV2 and TRBJ2-7, the complete variable domain reads EPEVTQTPSHQVTQMGQEVILRCVPISNHLYFYWYRQILGQKVEFLVSFYNNEISEKSEIFDDQFSVERPDGSNFTLKIRSTKLEDSAMYFCASSGTGGEQYFGPGTRLTVT.

This chain joins TRBV21-1 and TRBJ2-7; the table calls TRBD2, which could not be checked here. TRBV21-1 is described as a pseudogene. The length of the CDR3 is 15 residues. In DNA, the CDR3 is TGTGCCAGCAGCAAAATTCGAGCGGGAGCGGACGAGCAGTACTTC. Its protein product is CASSKIRAGADEQYF.

This clone was counted only a few times. V gene TRBV5-1 combines with J gene TRBJ2-7; 8 bases line up with TRBD2. There are 15 residues in the CDR3. Per germline, CDR1 SGHRS and CDR2 YFSETQ. The junction had 6 bases not matched to a gene; V was cut back by 4 bases and J by 0 bases. The CDR3 region is CASSPGLVDSYEQYF. The DNA of the CDR3 is TGCGCCAGCAGCCCGGGACTAGTAGACTCCTACGAGCAGTACTTC.

V is TRBV19 and J is TRBJ1-6; 7 bases are a match to TRBD1. After removal of 6 bases from V and 2 bases from J, the junction contained 7 bases not matched to a gene. The V gene's germline CDR1 is LNHDA and CDR2 SQIVND (reference sequence). The CDR3 totals 16 residues. The CDR3 is CASRSSDRAYNSPLHF. DNA for the CDR3: TGTGCCAGTAGATCCTCCGACAGGGCCTATAATTCACCCCTCCACTTT.

V usage is TRBV19 and J usage is TRBJ2-7; no definite D call. Germline V gene data show CDR1 as LNHDA and CDR2 as SQIVND (reference sequence). V was pared by 2 bases and J by 2 bases, with 10 bases between. The CDR3 loop spans 14 amino acids. This chain's CDR3 is CASSIYAKAYEQYF. The CDR3 DNA follows: TGTGCCAGTAGTATATATGCCAAGGCCTACGAGCAGTACTTC.

V usage is TRBV18 and J usage is TRBJ2-7; TRBD2 matches at 7 bases. This CDR3 is 14 amino acids long. Trimming removed 3 bases from V and 5 bases from J; junction bases left unmatched: 7. Germline CDR1 is KGHSH and CDR2 is LQKENI. This CDR3 is CASSPGGNQDEQYF. The CDR3 DNA follows: TGTGCCAGCTCACCCGGGGGGAATCAGGACGAGCAGTACTTC.

The chain combines TRBV5-4 with TRBJ1-2, with a tentative D call TRBD1 (6 bases). V lost 0 bases to trimming and J lost 8 bases, with 11 bases between them. The CDR3 has 13 residues. CDR1 is SGHNT and CDR2 is YYREEE in the germline V gene (reference sequence). The CDR3: CASSLAGGEGYTF. The CDR3 bases are TGTGCCAGCAGCTTGGCGGGGGGCGAAGGCTACACCTTC.